Listed here are 14 T cell receptor beta chains from one sample, sequenced in a study of T cell responses to AZD1222 COVID-19 vaccine (dated by TCRdb to the early 2020s). The method was the immunoSEQ multiplex PCR assay. What TCRdb holds here is the immuneACCESS table cut down to in-frame rearrangements. Part of the clones is not present; checked against another copy, under half of the missing clones reflect an unresolved V gene, and the others are unexplained. In all, the sample holds over 120,000 clones, and roughly 90% of those were seen once. The ten largest clones take up over 1.5% of the sample. Taken with the paper, the label for time point translates to: baseline before first vaccination. Sequenced here: peripheral blood, sampled on day 0 of AZD1222 vaccination. Receptor source: an adult in good health.

The gene calls are TRBV29-1 and TRBJ2-7, with D hard to call. The V end lost 4 bases, the J end lost 2 bases, and 12 bases lay between the germline ends. Looked up from germline, CDR1 is SQVTM and CDR2 is ANQGSEA. The CDR3 extends over 13 amino acids. CDR3 protein: CSVASQNTYEQYF. Here the CDR3 DNA reads TGCAGCGTTGCCTCACAGAACACCTACGAGCAGTACTTC.

The V gene is TRBV29-1, the J gene TRBJ1-2; 12 bases line up with TRBD1. V shed 8 bases, J shed 6 bases, and the junction held 4 bases outside the gene matches. Germline V gene sequence: CDR1 SQVTM, CDR2 ANQGSEA. The CDR3 is 12 residues long. CDR3 sequence (DNA): TGCAGCTCCCGGGACAGGGGGCATGGCTACACCTTC. Its protein product is CSSRDRGHGYTF. The complete variable domain, with remaining parts taken from reference TRBV29-1 and TRBJ1-2, reads SAVISQKPSRDICQRGTSLTIQCQVDSQVTMMFWYRQQPGQSLTLIATANQGSEATYESGFVIDKFPISRPNLTFSTLTVSNMSPEDSSIYLCSSRDRGHGYTFGSGTRLTVV.

The V and J genes are TRBV14 and TRBJ1-2; D is possibly TRBD1 (5 bases). V was shortened by 4 bases and J by 0 bases, with 12 bases between the two germline ends. Germline V CDR1 and CDR2: SGHDN, FVKESK. The CDR3 runs 15 residues. The CDR3 DNA is TGTGCCAGCAGCCTAAAAGGGGAGGCTAACTATGGCTACACCTTC. Protein sequence: CASSLKGEANYGYTF.

The rearrangement uses TRBV2 and TRBJ2-7; D is unclear. The V gene lost 6 bases and the J gene lost 0 bases, with 9 bases spanning the gap. Germline V gene lookup returns CDR1 SNHLY and CDR2 FYNNEI. The CDR3 is 13 amino acids. CDR3 sequence reads: CASRWWGSYEQYF. The CDR3 DNA reads TGTGCCAGCAGGTGGTGGGGCTCCTACGAGCAGTACTTC.

This chain connects TRBV9 to TRBJ1-6; D is perhaps TRBD1 (5 bases). Germline V CDR1 and CDR2: SGDLS, YYNGEE. The germline V and J ends were trimmed by 3 bases and 7 bases, with 8 bases remaining between them. CDR3 length equals 13 residues. Here the CDR3 reads CASSGEGNSPLHF. CDR3 DNA: TGTGCCAGCAGCGGCGAGGGGAATTCACCCCTCCACTTT.

This clone has only one observation. The V call is TRBV10-1, the J call TRBJ2-7; D uncertain. From germline, CDR1 is WNHNN and CDR2 SYGVQD (reference sequence). Between the trimmed V and J ends, which lost 0 bases and 0 bases, there was a span of 3 bases. The CDR3 is 13 residues long. The CDR3 region is CASSESTSYEQYF. DNA of the CDR3: TGCGCCAGCAGTGAGTCGACCTCCTACGAGCAGTACTTC.

This chain links TRBV5-1 with TRBJ2-2, with a possible D match to TRBD1 (7 bases). CDR3 length: 15 residues. The germline gives CDR1 SGHRS, CDR2 YFSETQ. Trimming removed 0 bases at V and 6 bases at J, with 12 bases between. The CDR3: CASSLAARGAGELFF. CDR3 nucleotide sequence: TGCGCCAGCAGCTTGGCTGCCAGGGGGGCCGGGGAGCTGTTTTTT.

This clone was counted once. One junction end does not reproduce the germline sequence, and a read error may be involved. J is TRBJ1-1 and V is TRBV5-6; D ambiguous. The CDR3 runs to 14 residues. Germline CDR1 SGHDT, CDR2 YYEEEE. As DNA, the CDR3 is TGTGCCAGCAGCCTCCGTCCCCCGAACGCTGAAGCTTTCTTT. Its protein is CASSLRPPNAEAFF.

This clone was seen once. The rearrangement uses TRBV7-9 and TRBJ1-3, with TRBD1 matching over 11 bases. The ends lost 5 bases at V and 0 bases at J; junction bases unmatched: 9. Germline CDR1 reads SEHNR; CDR2 reads FQNEAQ (reference sequence). The CDR3 contains 18 residues. Here the CDR3 DNA reads TGTGCCAGCAGCCTCCCACCGGGACAGGGGGTCTCTGGAAACACCATATATTTT. Its protein product is CASSLPPGQGVSGNTIYF.

The chain links TRBV7-3 to TRBJ2-2; TRBD1 matches at 8 bases. Germline CDR1 and CDR2: SGHTA and FQGTGA. The CDR3 contains 17 residues. Trimming removed 1 base from V and 5 bases from J; junction bases left unmatched: 9. The CDR3 DNA follows: TGTGCCAGCAGCTTAATGCCACAGGGGGTAGAGACCGGGGAGCTGTTTTTT. Translated: CASSLMPQGVETGELFF.

The rearrangement joins TRBV7-9 to TRBJ1-1; TRBD1 might be the D (6 bases). Between the trimmed V and J ends, which lost 5 bases and 2 bases, there was a span of 15 bases. Germline lookup yields CDR1 SEHNR and CDR2 FQNEAQ (reference sequence). This CDR3 contains 15 residues. The CDR3 nucleotides are TGTGCCAGCAGCATGAACAGGGCCTTAAACACTGAAGCTTTCTTT. The encoded protein is CASSMNRALNTEAFF.

V is TRBV5-6 and J is TRBJ1-4, with TRBD1 matching 9 bases. There are 14 residues in the CDR3. V shed 2 bases, J shed 8 bases, and the junction held 4 bases outside the gene matches. Looked up from germline, CDR1 is SGHDT and CDR2 is YYEEEE. The CDR3 is CASSFLTGGEKLFF. Written as DNA, the CDR3 is TGTGCCAGCAGCTTCCTGACAGGGGGGGAAAAACTGTTTTTT.

The chain recombines TRBV10-3 with TRBJ2-5; D unresolved. The CDR3 contains 14 residues. The V end was cut by 0 bases, the J end by 3 bases, with 8 bases between. CDR1 and CDR2 (germline): ENHRY, SYGVKD. The CDR3 DNA follows: TGTGCCATCAGTGAGTCCGGCGCCGAAGAGACCCAGTACTTC. Translated: CAISESGAEETQYF.

This chain uses TRBV10-3 with TRBJ2-3; D perhaps matches TRBD2 (6 bases). V was cut by 10 bases and J by 0 bases, with 11 bases left in between. Looked up from germline, CDR1 is ENHRY and CDR2 is SYGVKD. The CDR3 consists of 13 residues. CDR3 sequence: CATGVFSTDTQYF. CDR3 DNA sequence: TGTGCCACGGGAGTTTTTAGCACAGATACGCAGTATTTT.